This T cell receptor (beta chain) was identified in a study of T cells after posttransplantation cyclophosphamide. Whole-study findings and limits: Skin or GI-infiltrating T cells shared few TRB sequences with blood. Donor-recipient repertoire similarity was low at 1-2 months, rising over year one. TRB clonality was highly associated with recipient CMV seropositivity and reactivation.

With respect to this clone: The target antigen is unknown.

Trimming removed 3 bases at V and 5 bases at J, with 19 bases between. The germline V gene encodes CDR1 SNHLY and CDR2 FYNNEI. This CDR3 has 16 residues. The table came from immunoSEQ multiplex PCR; TCRdb's copy has only in-frame clones and leaves some out. The data show tens of thousands of clones, around 93% seen once. Peripheral blood was collected from the related graft donor on the marrow donation day. This clonotype was sampled from a woman younger than 45 in good health and a related stem cell transplant donor. This chain uses TRBV2 with TRBJ1-1; TRBD1 is a possible D gene (6 bases). Sequencing was carried out using PBMCs. As DNA, the CDR3 is TGTGCCAGCAGTGACCCTACCGACGGGGGCGGTACTGAAGCTTTCTTT. Protein: CASSDPTDGGGTEAFF.